What follows are 14 T cell receptor beta chains derived from one specimen sequenced in a study of blood T cell repertoires in COVID-19. Here immunoSEQ multiplex PCR was the method, and the copy in TCRdb shows in-frame clones only, minus some. The data show 45,000 to 60,000 clones, with roughly 78% seen just once and more than 8% held by the top ten. Specimen: peripheral blood. The receptors were gathered from a woman aged 80 or over with acute or convalescent COVID-19.

The V call is TRBV28, the J call TRBJ2-6; D is possibly TRBD1 (5 bases). The ends were cut back, 5 bases at V and 2 bases at J, with 10 bases in the middle. The CDR3 totals 15 residues. CDR1 and CDR2 from the germline V gene are MDHEN and SYDVKM. The chain's CDR3 is CASSQTGTGANVLTF. CDR3 bases: TGTGCCAGCAGTCAAACAGGAACTGGGGCCAACGTCCTGACTTTC.

The chain employs TRBV3-1 (or the pseudogene TRBV3-2) and TRBJ1-3; D unresolved. Trimming removed 0 bases at V and 0 bases at J, with 12 bases between. The length of the CDR3 is 17 residues. CDR1 is LGHDT, CDR2 YNNKEL, per germline (reference sequence). The CDR3 reads CASSQEEVGYSGNTIYF. DNA for the CDR3: TGTGCCAGCAGCCAAGAGGAGGTGGGGTACTCTGGAAACACCATATATTTT.

V is TRBV7-3 and J is TRBJ2-3, with D possibly TRBD1 on 6 matching bases. Trimming stripped 3 bases from V and 2 bases from J, with 9 bases between. In germline, CDR1 is SGHTA, CDR2 FQGTGA. This CDR3 is built from 14 residues. CDR3 nucleotide sequence: TGTGCCAGCAGCTTGGGGGCGCCCACAGATACGCAGTATTTT. This sequence encodes CASSLGAPTDTQYF.

The chain joins TRBV11-2 to TRBJ1-2, with 7 bases fitting TRBD1. Germline-derived CDR1 and CDR2 are SGHAT and FQNNGV. The V gene end was trimmed by 4 bases and the J gene end by 7 bases; junction bases not matched to a gene: 3. The CDR3 sequence is 12 residues long. The CDR3 loop reads CASSSPGGGYTF. In nucleotides, the CDR3 is TGTGCCAGCAGCTCCCCAGGGGGTGGCTACACCTTC.

This chain connects TRBV30 to TRBJ2-1, with 7 bases matching TRBD2. CDR1 and CDR2 from the germline V gene are GTSNPN and SVGIG (reference sequence). Unmatched junction bases numbered 3, after V lost 1 base and J lost 6 bases. CDR3 length equals 13 residues. The CDR3, as DNA: TGTGCCTGGAGTGGGGGAGGGCCCAATGAGCAGTTCTTC. Its translation: CAWSGGGPNEQFF.

The gene calls are TRBV19 and TRBJ1-5; 8 bases are a match to TRBD1. The V segment lost 6 bases and the J segment 0 bases; nucleotides outside the gene matches: 4. Looked up from germline, CDR1 is LNHDA and CDR2 is SQIVND (reference sequence). This CDR3 region has 15 residues. CDR3: CASRRTGNSNQPQHF. CDR3 nucleotides: TGTGCCAGTAGGAGGACAGGGAATAGCAATCAGCCCCAGCATTTT.

The chain links TRBV30 to TRBJ1-2; D uncertain. In germline, CDR1 is GTSNPN, CDR2 SVGIG (reference sequence). V lost 4 bases, J lost 4 bases, and 19 bases lay in between. The CDR3 length is 15 residues. In DNA form, the CDR3 reads TGTGCCTGGACCTTAGGGCCCGGAGGTGGCTATGGCTACACCTTC. As protein: CAWTLGPGGGYGYTF.

This sequence joins TRBV7-6 and TRBJ2-1; the D gene is possibly TRBD2 (5 bases). The V gene's germline CDR1 is SGHVS and CDR2 FNYEAQ. The V gene lost 0 bases and the J gene lost 4 bases, with 16 bases spanning the gap. The CDR3 loop spans 17 amino acids. CDR3 in amino acids: CASSLATSPRVYNEQFF. CDR3 bases: TGTGCCAGCAGCTTAGCGACCTCCCCGCGGGTGTACAATGAGCAGTTCTTC. The full variable domain, rest sourced from reference TRBV7-6 and TRBJ2-1, is GAGVSQSPRYKVTKRGQDVALRCDPISGHVSLYWYRQALGQGPEFLTYFNYEAQQDKSGLPNDRFSAERPEGSISTLTIQRTEQRDSAMYRCASSLATSPRVYNEQFFGPGTRLTVL.

This clone was recorded a few times. This chain connects TRBV29-1 to TRBJ2-3, with unresolved D. Trimming removed 7 bases from V and 0 bases from J, with 5 bases in between. The length of the CDR3 is 11 residues. The germline CDR1 and CDR2 sequences are SQVTM and ANQGSEA. The CDR3 region has the DNA TGCAGCGAGACTAGCACAGATACGCAGTATTTT. As protein: CSETSTDTQYF.

The CDR3 sequence is CASSPGQGRTNPEAFF. CDR3 coding DNA: TGTGCCAGCAGCCCGGGACAGGGAAGAACCAACCCTGAAGCTTTCTTT. This chain uses TRBV7-3 with TRBJ1-1; 9 bases map to TRBD1. The V gene's germline CDR1 is SGHTA and CDR2 FQGTGA. The CDR3 has 16 residues. The J segment lost 6 bases and the V segment lost 5 bases, leaving 13 bases of the junction unmatched.

This rearrangement joins TRBV28 to TRBJ1-1; D unclear. V was shortened by 3 bases and J by 4 bases, with 9 bases between the two germline ends. The CDR3 loop spans 13 amino acids. CDR1 and CDR2 (germline): MDHEN, SYDVKM. CDR3 amino acids: CASSLGWRTEAFF. As DNA, the CDR3 is TGTGCCAGCAGTTTGGGCTGGCGCACTGAAGCTTTCTTT.

The chain employs TRBV20-1 and TRBJ2-1; TRBD2 agrees at 7 bases. Germline loops: CDR1 DFQATT, CDR2 SNEGSKA (reference sequence). V dropped 3 bases and J dropped 7; count of bases not matched to a gene: 6. This CDR3 spans 13 amino acids. CDR3 bases: TGCAGTGCTAGTGATATCGGGGGGAATGAGCAGTTCTTC. Its translation is CSASDIGGNEQFF.

The CDR3 sequence: CASSQDLAGGLARETQYF. The CDR3 DNA reads TGCGCCAGCAGCCAAGATCTGGCGGGGGGGCTTGCTCGAGAGACCCAGTACTTC. The chain has TRBV4-1 and TRBJ2-5, with 9 bases lining up with TRBD2. V dropped 0 bases and J dropped 4; count of bases not matched to a gene: 12. The CDR3 is 18 amino acids. Germline V lookup: CDR1 MGHRA, CDR2 YSYEKL.

The genes are TRBV5-3 and TRBJ2-4, with 7 bases matching TRBD1. TRBV5-3 is an ORF, with its function uncertain. CDR3 size: 15 residues. Trimming at V came to 3 bases and at J to 3 bases, leaving 6 bases not matched to a gene. The CDR3 sequence: CARSSTGSNKNIQYF. As DNA, the CDR3 is TGTGCCAGAAGCTCGACAGGGTCGAACAAAAACATTCAGTACTTC.